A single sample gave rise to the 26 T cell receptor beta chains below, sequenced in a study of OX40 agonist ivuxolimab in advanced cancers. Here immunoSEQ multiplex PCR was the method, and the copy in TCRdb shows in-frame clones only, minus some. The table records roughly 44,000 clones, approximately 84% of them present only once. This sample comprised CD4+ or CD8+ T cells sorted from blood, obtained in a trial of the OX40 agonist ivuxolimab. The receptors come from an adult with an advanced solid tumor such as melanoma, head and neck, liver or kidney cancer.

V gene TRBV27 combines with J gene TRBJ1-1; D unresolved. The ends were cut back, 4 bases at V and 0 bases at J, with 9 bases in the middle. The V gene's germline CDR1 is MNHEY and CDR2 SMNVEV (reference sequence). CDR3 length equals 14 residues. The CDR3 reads CASSSVNMNTEAFF. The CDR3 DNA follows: TGTGCCAGCAGTTCAGTGAACATGAACACTGAAGCTTTCTTT.

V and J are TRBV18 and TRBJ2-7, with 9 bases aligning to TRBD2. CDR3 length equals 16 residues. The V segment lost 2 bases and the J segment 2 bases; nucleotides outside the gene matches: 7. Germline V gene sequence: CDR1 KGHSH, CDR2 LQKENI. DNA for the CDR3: TGTGCCAGCTCACCAATTAGTGCGGGAGGGACCTACGAGCAGTACTTC. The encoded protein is CASSPISAGGTYEQYF.

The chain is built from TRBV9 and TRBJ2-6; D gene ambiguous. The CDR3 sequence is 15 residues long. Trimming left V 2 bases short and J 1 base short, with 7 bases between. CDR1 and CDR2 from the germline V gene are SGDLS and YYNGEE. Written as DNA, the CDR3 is TGTGCCAGCAGCGTCGGTAATTCTGGGGCCAACGTCCTGACTTTC. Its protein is CASSVGNSGANVLTF.

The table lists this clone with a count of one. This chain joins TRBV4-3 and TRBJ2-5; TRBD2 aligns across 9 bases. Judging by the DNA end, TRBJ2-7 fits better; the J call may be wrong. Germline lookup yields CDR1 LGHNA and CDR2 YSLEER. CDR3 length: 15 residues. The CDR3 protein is CASSQSGLASYEQYF. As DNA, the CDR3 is TGCGCCAGCAGCCAATCCGGACTAGCGTCCTACGAGCAGTACTTC.

CDR3 loop: CASSLADSTGPYF. CDR3 nucleotide sequence: TGCGCCAGCAGCTTGGCCGACAGCACGGGCCCGTATTTT. The chain joins TRBV5-1 to TRBJ2-3; tentatively, D is TRBD1 (5 bases). With 0 bases removed from V and 14 bases from J, the gap between germline ends came to 16 bases. Looked up from germline, CDR1 is SGHRS and CDR2 is YFSETQ. The CDR3 runs 13 residues. The variable domain in full, completed from reference TRBV5-1 and TRBJ2-3, reads KAGVTQTPRYLIKTRGQQVTLSCSPISGHRSVSWYQQTPGQGLQFLFEYFSETQRNKGNFPGRFSGRQFSNSRSEMNVSTLELGDSALYLCASSLADSTGPYFGPGTRLTVL.

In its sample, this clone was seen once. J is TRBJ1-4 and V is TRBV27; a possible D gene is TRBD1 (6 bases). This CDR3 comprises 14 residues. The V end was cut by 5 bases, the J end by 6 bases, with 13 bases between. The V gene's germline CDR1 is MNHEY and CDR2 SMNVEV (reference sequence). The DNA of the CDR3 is TGTGCCAGCAGTCGGACAGCTATGGATGAAAAACTGTTTTTT. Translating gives CASSRTAMDEKLFF.

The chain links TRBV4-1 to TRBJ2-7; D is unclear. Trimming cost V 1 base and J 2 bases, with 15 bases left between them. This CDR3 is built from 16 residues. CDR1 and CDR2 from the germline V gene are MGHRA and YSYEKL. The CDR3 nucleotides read TGCGCCAGCAGCCAAGGATCAGGTTTTTTGGCCTACGAGCAGTACTTC. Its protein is CASSQGSGFLAYEQYF.

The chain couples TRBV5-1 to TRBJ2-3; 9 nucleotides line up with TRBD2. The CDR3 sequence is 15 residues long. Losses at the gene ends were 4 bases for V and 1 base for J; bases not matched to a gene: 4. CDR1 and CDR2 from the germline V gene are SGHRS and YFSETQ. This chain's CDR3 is CASSRRLAGTDTQYF. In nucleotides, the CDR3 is TGCGCCAGCAGCCGAAGACTAGCGGGCACAGATACGCAGTATTTT.

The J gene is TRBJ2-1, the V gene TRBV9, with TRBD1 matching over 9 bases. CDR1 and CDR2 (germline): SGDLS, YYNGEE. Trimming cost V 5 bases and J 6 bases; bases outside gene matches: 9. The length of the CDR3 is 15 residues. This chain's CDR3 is CASRTTGTGLNEQFF. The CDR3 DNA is TGTGCCAGCAGAACTACCGGGACAGGGCTCAATGAGCAGTTCTTC.

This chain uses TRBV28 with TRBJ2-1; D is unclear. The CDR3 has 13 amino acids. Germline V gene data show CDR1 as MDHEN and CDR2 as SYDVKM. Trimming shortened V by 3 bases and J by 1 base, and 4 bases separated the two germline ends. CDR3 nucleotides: TGTGCCAGCAGTTTGAGGTCCTACAATGAGCAGTTCTTC. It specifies CASSLRSYNEQFF.

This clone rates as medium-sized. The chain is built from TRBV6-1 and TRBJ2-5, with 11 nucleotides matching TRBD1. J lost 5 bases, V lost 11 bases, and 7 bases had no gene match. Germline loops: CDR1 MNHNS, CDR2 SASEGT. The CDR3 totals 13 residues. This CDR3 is CAGRTGGVETQYF. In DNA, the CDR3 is TGTGCCGGGAGGACAGGGGGCGTGGAGACCCAGTACTTC.

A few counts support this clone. The CDR3 here is CSVEVSAYGYTF. DNA of the CDR3: TGCAGCGTTGAAGTCTCCGCCTATGGCTACACCTTC. The V call is TRBV29-1, the J call TRBJ1-2, with no clear D. Germline V gene data show CDR1 as SQVTM and CDR2 as ANQGSEA. V was shortened by 1 base and J by 4 bases, with 7 bases between the two germline ends. This CDR3 has 12 residues.

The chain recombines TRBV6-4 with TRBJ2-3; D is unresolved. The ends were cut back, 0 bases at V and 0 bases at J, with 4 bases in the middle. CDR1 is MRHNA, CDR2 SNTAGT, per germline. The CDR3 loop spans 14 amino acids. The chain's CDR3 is CASSDSGSTDTQYF. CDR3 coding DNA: TGTGCCAGCAGTGACTCGGGCAGCACAGATACGCAGTATTTT.

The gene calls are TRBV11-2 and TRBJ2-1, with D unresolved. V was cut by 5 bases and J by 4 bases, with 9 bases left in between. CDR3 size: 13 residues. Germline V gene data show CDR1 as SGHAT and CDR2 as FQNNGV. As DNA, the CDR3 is TGTGCCAGCAGCGACGACATGTACAATGAGCAGTTCTTC. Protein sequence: CASSDDMYNEQFF. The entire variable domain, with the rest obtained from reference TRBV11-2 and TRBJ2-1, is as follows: EAGVAQSPRYKIIEKRQSVAFWCNPISGHATLYWYQQILGQGPKLLIQFQNNGVVDDSQLPKDRFSAERLKGVDSTLKIQPAKLEDSAVYLCASSDDMYNEQFFGPGTRLTVL.

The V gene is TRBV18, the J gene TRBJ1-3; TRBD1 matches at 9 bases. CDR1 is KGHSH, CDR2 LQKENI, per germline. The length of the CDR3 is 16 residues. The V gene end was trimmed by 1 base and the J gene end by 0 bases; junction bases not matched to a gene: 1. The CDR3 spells CASSPRDRVSGNTIYF. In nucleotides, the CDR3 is TGTGCCAGCTCACCACGGGACAGGGTCTCTGGAAACACCATATATTTT.

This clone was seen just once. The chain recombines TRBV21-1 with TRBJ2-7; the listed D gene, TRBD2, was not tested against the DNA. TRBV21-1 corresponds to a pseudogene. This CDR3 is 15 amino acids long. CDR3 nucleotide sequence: TGTGCCAGCAGCCTCGGGACTAGCGGGACCTACGAGCAGTACTTC. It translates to CASSLGTSGTYEQYF.

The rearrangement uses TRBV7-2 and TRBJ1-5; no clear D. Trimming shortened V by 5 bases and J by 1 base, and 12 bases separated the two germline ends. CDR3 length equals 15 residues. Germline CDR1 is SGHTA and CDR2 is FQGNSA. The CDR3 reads CASSASLGSNQPQHF. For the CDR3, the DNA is TGTGCCAGCAGCGCGTCTTTGGGAAGCAATCAGCCCCAGCATTTT.

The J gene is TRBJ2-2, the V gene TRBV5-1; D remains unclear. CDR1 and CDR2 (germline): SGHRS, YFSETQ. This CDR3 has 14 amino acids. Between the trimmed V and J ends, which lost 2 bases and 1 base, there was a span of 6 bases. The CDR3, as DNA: TGCGCCAGCAGCTTATACATGAACACCGGGGAGCTGTTTTTT. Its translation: CASSLYMNTGELFF.

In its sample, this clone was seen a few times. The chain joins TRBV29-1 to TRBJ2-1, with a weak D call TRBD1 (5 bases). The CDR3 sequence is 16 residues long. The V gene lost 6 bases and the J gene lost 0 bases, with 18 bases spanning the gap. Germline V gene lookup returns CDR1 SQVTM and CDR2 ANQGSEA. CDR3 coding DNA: TGCAGCGTCTCGAAGGGGCACTTCAGCTCCTACAATGAGCAGTTCTTC. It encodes CSVSKGHFSSYNEQFF.

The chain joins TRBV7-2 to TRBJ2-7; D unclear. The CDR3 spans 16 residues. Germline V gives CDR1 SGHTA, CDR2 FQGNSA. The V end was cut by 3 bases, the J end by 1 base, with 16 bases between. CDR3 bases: TGTGCCAGCAGCTTTCGAAGATCACCCGAGTCCTACGAGCAGTACTTC. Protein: CASSFRRSPESYEQYF. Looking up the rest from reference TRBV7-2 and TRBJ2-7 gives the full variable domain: GAGVSQSPSNKVTEKGKDVELRCDPISGHTALYWYRQSLGQGLEFLIYFQGNSAPDKSGLPSDRFSAERTGGSVSTLTIQRTQQEDSAVYLCASSFRRSPESYEQYFGPGTRLTVT.

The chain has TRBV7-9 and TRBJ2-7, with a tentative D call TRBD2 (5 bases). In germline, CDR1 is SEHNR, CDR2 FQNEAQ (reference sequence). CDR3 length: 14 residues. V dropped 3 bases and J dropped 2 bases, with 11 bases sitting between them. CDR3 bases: TGTGCCAGCAGCTTGTCCGGGGTCACCTACGAGCAGTACTTC. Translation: CASSLSGVTYEQYF. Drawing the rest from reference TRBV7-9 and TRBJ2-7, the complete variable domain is DTGVSQNPRHKITKRGQNVTFRCDPISEHNRLYWYRQTLGQGPEFLTYFQNEAQLEKSRLLSDRFSAERPKGSFSTLEIQRTEQGDSAMYLCASSLSGVTYEQYFGPGTRLTVT.

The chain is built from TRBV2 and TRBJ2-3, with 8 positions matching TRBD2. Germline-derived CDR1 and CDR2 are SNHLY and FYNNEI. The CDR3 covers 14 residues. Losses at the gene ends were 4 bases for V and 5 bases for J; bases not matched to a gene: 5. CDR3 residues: CASSGGLGGDTQYF. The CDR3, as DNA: TGTGCCAGCAGTGGGGGACTAGGGGGAGATACGCAGTATTTT.

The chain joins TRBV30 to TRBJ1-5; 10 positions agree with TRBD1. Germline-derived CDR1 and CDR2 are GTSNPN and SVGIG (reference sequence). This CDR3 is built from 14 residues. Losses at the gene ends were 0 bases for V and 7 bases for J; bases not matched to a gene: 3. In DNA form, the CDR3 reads TGTGCCTGGAGTGTAGGACAGGGGGGACAGCCCCAGCATTTT. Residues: CAWSVGQGGQPQHF. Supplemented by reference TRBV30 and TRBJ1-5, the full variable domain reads SQTIHQWPATLVQPVGSPLSLECTVEGTSNPNLYWYRQAAGRGLQLLFYSVGIGQISSEVPQNLSASRPQDRQFILSSKKLLLSDSGFYLCAWSVGQGGQPQHFGDGTRLSIL.

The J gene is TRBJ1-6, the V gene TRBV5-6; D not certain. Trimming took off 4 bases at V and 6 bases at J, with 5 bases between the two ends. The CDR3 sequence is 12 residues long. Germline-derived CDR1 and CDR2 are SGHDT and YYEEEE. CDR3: CASSPGNSPLHF. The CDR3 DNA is TGTGCCAGCAGCCCCGGTAATTCACCCCTCCACTTT.

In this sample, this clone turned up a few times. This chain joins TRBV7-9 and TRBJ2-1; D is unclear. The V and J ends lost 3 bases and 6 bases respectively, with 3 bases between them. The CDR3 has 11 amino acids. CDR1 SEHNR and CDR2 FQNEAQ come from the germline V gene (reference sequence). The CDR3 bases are TGTGCCAGCAGCTTGGGCAATGAGCAGTTCTTC. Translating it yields CASSLGNEQFF.

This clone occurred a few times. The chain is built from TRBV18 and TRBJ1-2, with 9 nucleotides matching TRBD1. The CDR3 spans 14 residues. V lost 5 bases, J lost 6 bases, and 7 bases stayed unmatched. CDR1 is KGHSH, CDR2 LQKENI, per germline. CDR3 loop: CASSAQGAEDGYTF. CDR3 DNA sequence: TGTGCCAGCTCAGCACAGGGGGCGGAGGATGGCTACACCTTC.